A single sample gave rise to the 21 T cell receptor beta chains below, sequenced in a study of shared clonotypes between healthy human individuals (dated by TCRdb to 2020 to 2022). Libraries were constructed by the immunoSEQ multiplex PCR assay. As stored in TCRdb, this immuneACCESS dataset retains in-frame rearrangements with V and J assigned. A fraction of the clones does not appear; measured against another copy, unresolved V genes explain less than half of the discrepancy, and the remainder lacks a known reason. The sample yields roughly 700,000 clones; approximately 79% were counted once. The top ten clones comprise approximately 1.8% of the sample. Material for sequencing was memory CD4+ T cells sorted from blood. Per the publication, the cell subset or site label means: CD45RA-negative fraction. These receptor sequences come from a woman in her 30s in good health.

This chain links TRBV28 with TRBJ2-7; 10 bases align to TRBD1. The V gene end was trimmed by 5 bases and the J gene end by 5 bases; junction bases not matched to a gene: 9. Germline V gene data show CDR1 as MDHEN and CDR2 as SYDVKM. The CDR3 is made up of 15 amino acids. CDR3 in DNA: TGTGCCAGCAGTCCGGTGGGGACAGGGGAACACGAGCAGTACTTC. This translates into CASSPVGTGEHEQYF.

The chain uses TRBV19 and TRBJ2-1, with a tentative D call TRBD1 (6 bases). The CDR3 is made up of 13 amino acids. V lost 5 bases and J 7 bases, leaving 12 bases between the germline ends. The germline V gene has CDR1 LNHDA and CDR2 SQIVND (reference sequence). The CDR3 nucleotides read TGTGCCAGTAGTCCCCCCCAGGGGAATGAGCAGTTCTTC. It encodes CASSPPQGNEQFF.

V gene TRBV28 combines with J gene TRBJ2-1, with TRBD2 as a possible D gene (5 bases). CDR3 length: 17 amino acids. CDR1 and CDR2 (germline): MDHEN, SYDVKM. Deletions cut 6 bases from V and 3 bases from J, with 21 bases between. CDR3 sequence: CASSSLWITGLYNEQFF. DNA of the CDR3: TGTGCCAGCAGCAGTTTGTGGATAACTGGACTCTACAATGAGCAGTTCTTC.

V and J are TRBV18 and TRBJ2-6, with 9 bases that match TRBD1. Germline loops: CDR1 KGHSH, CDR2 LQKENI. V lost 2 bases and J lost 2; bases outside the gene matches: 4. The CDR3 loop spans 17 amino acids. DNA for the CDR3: TGTGCCAGCTCACCAGGACAGGGGCCAGCTGGGGCCAACGTCCTGACTTTC. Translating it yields CASSPGQGPAGANVLTF.

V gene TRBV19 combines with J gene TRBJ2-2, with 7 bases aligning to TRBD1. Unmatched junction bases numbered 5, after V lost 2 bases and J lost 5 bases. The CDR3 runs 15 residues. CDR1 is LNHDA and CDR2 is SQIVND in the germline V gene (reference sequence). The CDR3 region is CASSIMTGRTGELFF. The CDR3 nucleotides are TGTGCCAGTAGTATAATGACAGGGCGGACCGGGGAGCTGTTTTTT.

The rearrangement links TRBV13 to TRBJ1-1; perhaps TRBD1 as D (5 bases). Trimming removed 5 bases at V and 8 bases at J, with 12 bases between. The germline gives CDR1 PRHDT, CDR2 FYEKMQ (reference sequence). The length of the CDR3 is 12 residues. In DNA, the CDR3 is TGTGCCAGCAGCCCCCCTGGGGGGGAAGCTTTCTTT. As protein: CASSPPGGEAFF. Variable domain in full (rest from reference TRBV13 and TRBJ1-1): AAGVIQSPRHLIKEKRETATLKCYPIPRHDTVYWYQQGPGQDPQFLISFYEKMQSDKGSIPDRFSAQQFSDYHSELNMSSLELGDSALYFCASSPPGGEAFFGQGTRLTVV.

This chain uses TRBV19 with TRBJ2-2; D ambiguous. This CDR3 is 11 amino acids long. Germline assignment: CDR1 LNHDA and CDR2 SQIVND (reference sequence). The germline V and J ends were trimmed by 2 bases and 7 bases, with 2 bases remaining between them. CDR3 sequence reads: CASSIYGELFF. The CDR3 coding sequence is TGTGCCAGTAGTATATACGGGGAGCTGTTTTTT.

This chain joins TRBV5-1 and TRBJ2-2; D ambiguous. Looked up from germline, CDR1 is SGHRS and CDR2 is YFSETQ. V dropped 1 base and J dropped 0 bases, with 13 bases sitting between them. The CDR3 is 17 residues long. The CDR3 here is CASSLRPAEANTGELFF. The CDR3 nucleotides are TGCGCCAGCAGCTTGCGTCCGGCCGAAGCGAACACCGGGGAGCTGTTTTTT.

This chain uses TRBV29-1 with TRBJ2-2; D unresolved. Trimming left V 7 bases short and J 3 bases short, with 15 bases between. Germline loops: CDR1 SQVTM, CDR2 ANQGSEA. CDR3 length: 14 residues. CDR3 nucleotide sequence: TGCAGCGCAAGAGAGGTTCCGGACACCGGGGAGCTGTTTTTT. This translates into CSAREVPDTGELFF.

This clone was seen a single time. CDR3 in DNA: TGTGCCAGCAGCCAAAGGGGCCCCGGGGAGCTGTTTTTT. Protein: CASSQRGPGELFF. The J gene is TRBJ2-2, the V gene TRBV14; D possibly corresponds to TRBD1 (5 bases). This CDR3 is built from 13 residues. V was pared by 2 bases and J by 6 bases, with 7 bases between. Germline CDR1 and CDR2: SGHDN and FVKESK.

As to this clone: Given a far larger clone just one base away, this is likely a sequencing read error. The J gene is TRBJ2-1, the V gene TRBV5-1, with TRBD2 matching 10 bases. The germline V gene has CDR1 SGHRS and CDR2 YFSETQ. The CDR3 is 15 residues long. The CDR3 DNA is TGCGCCGGCAGCTTGGCGACTAGCGGGTACAATGAGCAGTTCTTC. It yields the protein CAGSLATSGYNEQFF.

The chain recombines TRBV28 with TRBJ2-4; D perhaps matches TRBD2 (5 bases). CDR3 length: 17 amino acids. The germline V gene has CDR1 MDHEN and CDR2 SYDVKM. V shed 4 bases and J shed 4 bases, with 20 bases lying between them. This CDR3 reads CASSSAPGELPKNIQYF. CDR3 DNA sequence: TGTGCCAGCAGTTCCGCACCCGGGGAGCTTCCAAAAAACATTCAGTACTTC.

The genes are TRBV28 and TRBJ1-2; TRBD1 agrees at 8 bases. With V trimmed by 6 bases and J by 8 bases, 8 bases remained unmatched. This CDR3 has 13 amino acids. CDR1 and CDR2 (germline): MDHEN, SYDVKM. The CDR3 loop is CASSPDRVEGYTF. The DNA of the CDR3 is TGTGCCAGCAGCCCGGACAGGGTCGAGGGCTACACCTTC.

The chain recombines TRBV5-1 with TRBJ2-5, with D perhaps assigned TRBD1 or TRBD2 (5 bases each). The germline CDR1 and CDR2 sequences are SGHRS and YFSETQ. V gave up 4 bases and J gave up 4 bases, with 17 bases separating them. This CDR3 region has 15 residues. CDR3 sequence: CASSPLMGVGETQYF. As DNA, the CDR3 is TGCGCCAGCAGCCCATTAATGGGGGTTGGAGAGACCCAGTACTTC.

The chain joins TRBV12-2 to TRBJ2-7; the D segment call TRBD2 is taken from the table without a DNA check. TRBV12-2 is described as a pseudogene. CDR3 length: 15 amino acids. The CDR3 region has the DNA TGTGCAAGTCGCTTAGCGAGCGGGAGCTCCTACGAGCAGTACTTC. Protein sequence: CASRLASGSSYEQYF.

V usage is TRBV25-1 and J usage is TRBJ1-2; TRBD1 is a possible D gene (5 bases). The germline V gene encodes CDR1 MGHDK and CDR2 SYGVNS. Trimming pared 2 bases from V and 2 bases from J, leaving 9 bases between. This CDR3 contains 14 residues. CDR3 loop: CASSELTANYGYTF. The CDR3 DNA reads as TGTGCCAGCAGTGAACTGACAGCAAACTATGGCTACACCTTC.

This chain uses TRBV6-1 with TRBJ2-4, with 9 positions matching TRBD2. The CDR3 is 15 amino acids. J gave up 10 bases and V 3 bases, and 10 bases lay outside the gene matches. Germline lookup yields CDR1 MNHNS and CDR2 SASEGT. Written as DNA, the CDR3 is TGTGCCAGCAGTGATACACTTAGCGGGAGTCGAATTCAGTACTTC. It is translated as CASSDTLSGSRIQYF.

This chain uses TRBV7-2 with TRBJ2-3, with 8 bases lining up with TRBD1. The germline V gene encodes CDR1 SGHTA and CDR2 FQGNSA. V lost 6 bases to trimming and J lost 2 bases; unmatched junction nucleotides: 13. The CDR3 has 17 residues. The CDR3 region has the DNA TGTGCCAGCAGAGTTAGGCCAGGGGGCCTCATCACAGATACGCAGTATTTT. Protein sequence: CASRVRPGGLITDTQYF.

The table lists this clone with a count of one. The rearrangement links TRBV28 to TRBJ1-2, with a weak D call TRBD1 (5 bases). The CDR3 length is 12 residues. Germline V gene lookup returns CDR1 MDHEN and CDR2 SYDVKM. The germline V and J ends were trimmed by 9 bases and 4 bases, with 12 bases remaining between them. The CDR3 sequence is CASFGGVYGYTF. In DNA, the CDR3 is TGTGCCAGTTTTGGGGGTGTCTATGGCTACACCTTC.

The CDR3 DNA reads TGTGCCAGCAGGCGGGACATGTACGAGCAGTACTTC. Its translation is CASRRDMYEQYF. The gene calls are TRBV5-4 and TRBJ2-7; tentatively, D is TRBD1 or TRBD2 (6 bases each). The CDR3 has 12 amino acids. The germline V and J ends were trimmed by 5 bases and 4 bases, with 10 bases remaining between them. The germline gives CDR1 SGHNT, CDR2 YYREEE (reference sequence). The full variable domain, rest sourced from reference TRBV5-4 and TRBJ2-7, is ETGVTQSPTHLIKTRGQQVTLRCSSQSGHNTVSWYQQALGQGPQFIFQYYREEENGRGNFPPRFSGLQFPNYSSELNVNALELDDSALYLCASRRDMYEQYFGPGTRLTVT.

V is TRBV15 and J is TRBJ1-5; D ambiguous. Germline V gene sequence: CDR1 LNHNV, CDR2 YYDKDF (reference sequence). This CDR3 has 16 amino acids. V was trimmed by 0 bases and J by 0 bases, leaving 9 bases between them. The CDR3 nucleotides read TGTGCCACCAGCAGAGAATCTGCGTCTAGCAATCAGCCCCAGCATTTT. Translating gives CATSRESASSNQPQHF.